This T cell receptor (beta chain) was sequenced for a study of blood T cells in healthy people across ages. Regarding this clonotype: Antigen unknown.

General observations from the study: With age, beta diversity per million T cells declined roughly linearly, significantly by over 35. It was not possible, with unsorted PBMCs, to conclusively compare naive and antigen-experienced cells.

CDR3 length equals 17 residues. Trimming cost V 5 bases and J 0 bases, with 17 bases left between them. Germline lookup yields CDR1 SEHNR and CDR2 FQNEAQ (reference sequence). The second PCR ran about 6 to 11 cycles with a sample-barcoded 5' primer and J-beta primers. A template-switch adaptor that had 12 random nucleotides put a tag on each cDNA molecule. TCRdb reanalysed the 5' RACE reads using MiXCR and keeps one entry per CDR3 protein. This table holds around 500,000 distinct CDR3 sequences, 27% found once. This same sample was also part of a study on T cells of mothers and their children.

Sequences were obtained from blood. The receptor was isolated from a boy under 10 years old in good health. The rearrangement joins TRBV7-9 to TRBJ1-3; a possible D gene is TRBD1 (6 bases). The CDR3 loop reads CASSTLGRGNSGNTIYF. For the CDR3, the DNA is TGTGCCAGCAGCACCTTGGGGAGGGGGAACTCTGGAAACACCATATATTTT.